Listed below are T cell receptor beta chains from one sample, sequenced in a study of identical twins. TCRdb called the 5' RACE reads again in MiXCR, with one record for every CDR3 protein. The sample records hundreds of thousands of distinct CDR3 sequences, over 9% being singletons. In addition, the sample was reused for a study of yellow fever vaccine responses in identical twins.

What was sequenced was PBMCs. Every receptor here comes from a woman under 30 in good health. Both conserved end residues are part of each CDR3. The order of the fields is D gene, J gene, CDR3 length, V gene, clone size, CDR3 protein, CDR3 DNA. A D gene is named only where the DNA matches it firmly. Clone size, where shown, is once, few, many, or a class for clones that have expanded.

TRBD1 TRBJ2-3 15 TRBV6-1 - CASSIDRGHTDTQYF TGTGCCAGCAGTATAGACAGGGGCCACACAGATACGCAGTATTTT
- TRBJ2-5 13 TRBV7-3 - CASSPMGGETQYF TGTGCCAGCAGCCCGATGGGTGGGGAGACCCAGTACTTC
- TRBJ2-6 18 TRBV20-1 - CCATVGQDSLSGANVLTF TGCTGTGCCACAGTCGGGCAGGATTCCCTTTCTGGGGCCAACGTCCTGACTTTC
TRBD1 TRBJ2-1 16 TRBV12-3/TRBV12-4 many CASSFLGQGAYNEQFF TGTGCCAGCAGTTTTTTGGGACAGGGGGCCTACAATGAGCAGTTCTTC
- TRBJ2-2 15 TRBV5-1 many CASTAGPTHTGELFF TGCGCCAGCACCGCGGGACCCACGCACACCGGGGAGCTGTTTTTT
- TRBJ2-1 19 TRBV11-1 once CASSSTRGEVTGQYNEQFF TGTGCCAGCAGCTCAACACGGGGGGAGGTCACGGGACAATACAATGAGCAGTTCTTC
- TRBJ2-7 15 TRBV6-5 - CASSYRSNHYYEQYF TGTGCCAGCAGTTATCGGTCAAACCACTACTACGAGCAGTACTTC
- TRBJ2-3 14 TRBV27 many CASMGRGSTDTQYF TGTGCCAGCATGGGGCGGGGTAGCACAGATACGCAGTATTTT
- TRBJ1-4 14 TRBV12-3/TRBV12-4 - CASSFRVFEEKLFF TGTGCCAGCAGTTTTAGGGTGTTTGAGGAAAAACTGTTTTTT
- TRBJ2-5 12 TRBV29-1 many CSVFGGWETQYF TGCAGCGTATTCGGGGGATGGGAGACCCAGTACTTC
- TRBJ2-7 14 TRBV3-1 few CASSQAKGWDEQYF TGTGCCAGCAGCCAAGCGAAGGGCTGGGACGAGCAGTACTTC